This record looks at one T cell receptor (beta chain) sequence and its context. These data belong to a study of control samples from healthy donors and cancer patients. Using immunoSEQ multiplex PCR, the repertoire was profiled, and TCRdb retains in-frame clones only, with some absent. The table lists more than 80,000 clones, more than 80% of them singletons, with around 8.5% in the top ten. This CDR3 is 17 amino acids long. V shed 1 base and J 2 bases; nucleotides not matched to a gene: 6. Germline CDR1 reads LNHNV; CDR2 reads YYDKDF (reference sequence). The rearrangement uses TRBV15 and TRBJ2-3; 10 nucleotides match TRBD1. Sequenced material: blood. The sequence was collected from a man aged 18-30 years in good health. CDR3 sequence: CATSRGVGTGDTDTQYF. CDR3 sequence (DNA): TGTGCCACCAGCAGAGGGGTTGGGACAGGGGACACAGATACGCAGTATTTT.